This T cell receptor (beta chain) was sequenced for a study of blood T cell repertoires in COVID-19. The wider study: Some COVID-19 samples were acute and others convalescent; all came from the United States, Italy and Spain. The cDNA or gDNA used as material had been derived from T cells, B-cell-depleted T cells, or PBMCs.

Produced via immunoSEQ multiplex PCR; TCRdb's table is partial and in-frame only. The sample consists of 300,000 to 450,000 clones, around nine tenths of them appearing once. The sample holds a few counts of this clone. The germline V gene has CDR1 SGHTA and CDR2 FQGNSA. The CDR3 consists of 15 residues. With 5 bases clipped from V and 3 bases from J, the junction kept 10 bases outside the gene matches. This sequence originates from a human donor in a cohort sampled during active COVID-19. Sequenced: peripheral blood. The V gene is TRBV7-2, the J gene TRBJ2-7; TRBD1 matches at 7 bases. CDR3 protein: CASSQRQGTYYEQYF. CDR3 DNA: TGTGCCAGCAGCCAGAGACAGGGTACCTACTACGAGCAGTACTTC.